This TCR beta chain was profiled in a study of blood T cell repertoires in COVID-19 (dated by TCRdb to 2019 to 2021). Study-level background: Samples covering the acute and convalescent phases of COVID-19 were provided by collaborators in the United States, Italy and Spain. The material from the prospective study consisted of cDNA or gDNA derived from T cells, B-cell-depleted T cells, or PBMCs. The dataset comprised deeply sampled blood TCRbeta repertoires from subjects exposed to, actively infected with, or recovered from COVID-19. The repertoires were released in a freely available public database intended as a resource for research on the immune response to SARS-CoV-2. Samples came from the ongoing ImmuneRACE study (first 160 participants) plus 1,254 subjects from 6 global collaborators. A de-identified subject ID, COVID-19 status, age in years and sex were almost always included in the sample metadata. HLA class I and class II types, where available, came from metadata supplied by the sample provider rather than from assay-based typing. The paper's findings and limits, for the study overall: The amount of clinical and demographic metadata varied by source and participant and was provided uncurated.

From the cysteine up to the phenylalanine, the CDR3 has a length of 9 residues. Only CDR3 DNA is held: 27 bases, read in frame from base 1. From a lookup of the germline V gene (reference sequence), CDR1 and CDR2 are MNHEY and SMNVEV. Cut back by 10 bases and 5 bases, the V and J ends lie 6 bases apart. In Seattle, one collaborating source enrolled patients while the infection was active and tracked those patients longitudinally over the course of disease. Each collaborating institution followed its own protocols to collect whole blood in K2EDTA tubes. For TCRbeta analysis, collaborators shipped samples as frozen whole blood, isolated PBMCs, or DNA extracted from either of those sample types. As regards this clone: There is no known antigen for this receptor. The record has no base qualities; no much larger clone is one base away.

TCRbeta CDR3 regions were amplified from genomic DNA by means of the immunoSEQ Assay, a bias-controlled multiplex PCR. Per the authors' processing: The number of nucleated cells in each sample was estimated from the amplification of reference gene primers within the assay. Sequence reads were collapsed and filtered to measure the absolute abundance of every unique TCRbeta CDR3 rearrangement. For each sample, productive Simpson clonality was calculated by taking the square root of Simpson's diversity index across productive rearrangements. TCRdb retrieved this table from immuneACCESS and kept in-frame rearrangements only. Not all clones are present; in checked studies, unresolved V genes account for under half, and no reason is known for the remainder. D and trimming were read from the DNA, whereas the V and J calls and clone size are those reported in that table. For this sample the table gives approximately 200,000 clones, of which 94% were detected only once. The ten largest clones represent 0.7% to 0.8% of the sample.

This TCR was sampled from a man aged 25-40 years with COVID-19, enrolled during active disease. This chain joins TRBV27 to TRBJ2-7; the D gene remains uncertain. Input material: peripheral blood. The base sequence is TGTGCCATTGGGCACGAGCAGTACTTC. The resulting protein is CAIGHEQYF.